The sequence of this T cell receptor beta chain was determined in a study of cytomegalovirus exposure and HLA in healthy donors. In the PCR, 60 Vbeta and 13 Jbeta primers were used. In the original workflow: A later analysis counted about 80 million unique TCR beta chains, around 10 million shared. Using immunoSEQ multiplex PCR, the repertoire was profiled, and TCRdb retains in-frame clones only, with some absent. The V and J calls and clone size come from that table; D and trimming were worked out from the DNA. The data hold over 200,000 clones, with around 76% observed a single time. The CDR3 is made up of 13 amino acids. Trimming removed 8 bases from V and 0 bases from J, with 11 bases in between. Germline V gene data show CDR1 as MRHNA and CDR2 as SNTAGT. About this clone itself: Its matching antigen is unknown.

Study-level results: Available immune exposure information was restricted to CMV serostatus only. The authors assumed roughly uniform sequencing depth across donors for presence/absence analyses. Apparent HLA restriction characterized most CMV-associated TCR beta chains in a later analysis.

The clonotype originates from a woman aged 40 to 50 in good health and CMV-seropositive. The chain carries TRBV6-4 and TRBJ2-7; D is undetermined. Sequences were obtained from PBMCs. The DNA for the CDR3 is TGTGCCAGCCGCCAGCGCAACTCCTACGAGCAGTACTTC. Residues: CASRQRNSYEQYF.